The 11 T cell receptor beta chains below all came from one sample that was sequenced in a study of shared clonotypes between healthy human individuals. The assay was immunoSEQ multiplex PCR, and TCRdb's table has in-frame clones only and misses some. The sample consists of 980,000 or so clones, around 80% of them appearing once. The sequencing input was memory CD4+ T cells sorted from blood. Described subset: CD45RA-negative fraction. The receptors were sampled from a man younger than 35 in good health.

The chain couples TRBV5-1 to TRBJ2-7; 9 nucleotides match TRBD1. Germline V gene lookup returns CDR1 SGHRS and CDR2 YFSETQ. The CDR3 loop spans 16 amino acids. V dropped 3 bases and J dropped 1; count of bases not matched to a gene: 8. DNA of the CDR3: TGCGCCAGCAGCTGGACCACAGGGGGCGCGTCCTACGAGCAGTACTTC. Its protein product is CASSWTTGGASYEQYF.

This clone has just a few counts. The rearrangement joins TRBV19 to TRBJ1-1; no reliable D call. The V gene's germline CDR1 is LNHDA and CDR2 SQIVND (reference sequence). The CDR3 is 12 amino acids. Deletions cut 8 bases from V and 7 bases from J, with 14 bases between. The CDR3 loop is CASSSGYVEAFF. The CDR3 DNA follows: TGTGCCAGTTCCTCTGGGTATGTTGAAGCTTTCTTT. The full variable domain, rest sourced from reference TRBV19 and TRBJ1-1, is DGGITQSPKYLFRKEGQNVTLSCEQNLNHDAMYWYRQDPGQGLRLIYYSQIVNDFQKGDIAEGYSVSREKKESFPLTVTSAQKNPTAFYLCASSSGYVEAFFGQGTRLTVV.

The V and J genes are TRBV5-1 and TRBJ2-7, with 9 bases that match TRBD2. Losses at the gene ends were 4 bases for V and 5 bases for J; bases not matched to a gene: 16. Germline loops: CDR1 SGHRS, CDR2 YFSETQ. This CDR3 has 17 amino acids. The CDR3 DNA reads TGCGCCAGCAGCCCTGGTGCAGGGCTAGCGGGAATCAACGAGCAGTACTTC. It translates to CASSPGAGLAGINEQYF.

The chain links TRBV5-4 to TRBJ2-3; D is possibly TRBD2 (7 bases). The CDR3 contains 17 residues. V was cut by 4 bases and J by 2 bases, with 20 bases left in between. Germline values: CDR1 SGHNT, CDR2 YYREEE (reference sequence). The CDR3 bases are TGTGCCAGCAGCCCCCGAACTGGGGGGGGGCCCACAGATACGCAGTATTTT. As protein: CASSPRTGGGPTDTQYF. Full variable domain (outside the CDR3, taken from reference TRBV5-4 and TRBJ2-3): ETGVTQSPTHLIKTRGQQVTLRCSSQSGHNTVSWYQQALGQGPQFIFQYYREEENGRGNFPPRFSGLQFPNYSSELNVNALELDDSALYLCASSPRTGGGPTDTQYFGPGTRLTVL.

This chain uses TRBV19 with TRBJ1-3; no reliable D call. V was clipped by 5 bases and J by 1 base, with 9 bases between them. The CDR3 is made up of 14 amino acids. The germline V gene has CDR1 LNHDA and CDR2 SQIVND (reference sequence). The CDR3 nucleotides read TGTGCCAGTAGTGCTGGGGTTTCTGGAAACACCATATATTTT. Its protein is CASSAGVSGNTIYF.

The V and J genes are TRBV9 and TRBJ2-2, with D maybe TRBD2 (5 bases). The length of the CDR3 is 15 residues. The germline V and J ends were trimmed by 0 bases and 5 bases, with 11 bases remaining between them. Per the germline V gene, CDR1 is SGDLS and CDR2 is YYNGEE. This chain's CDR3 is CASSVGGGYTGELFF. In DNA, the CDR3 is TGTGCCAGCAGCGTAGGTGGCGGGTATACCGGGGAGCTGTTTTTT.

With regard to this clone: The same CDR3 can be traced to other DNA sequences in this sample. V gene TRBV5-1 combines with J gene TRBJ2-6; D ambiguous. The V gene's germline CDR1 is SGHRS and CDR2 YFSETQ. V shed 2 bases and J shed 2 bases, with 2 bases lying between them. This CDR3 has 13 amino acids. The CDR3 here is CASSFTGANVLTF. The CDR3, as DNA: TGCGCCAGCAGCTTCACTGGGGCCAACGTCCTGACTTTC.

The chain recombines TRBV4-1 with TRBJ2-7, with 7 bases fitting TRBD2. Looked up from germline, CDR1 is MGHRA and CDR2 is YSYEKL. The CDR3 runs 14 residues. Trimming took 2 bases from V and 2 from J; bases not matched to a gene: 3. CDR3: CASSQLGTTYEQYF. CDR3 in DNA: TGCGCCAGCAGCCAACTGGGGACTACCTACGAGCAGTACTTC.

The chain employs TRBV7-9 and TRBJ1-6; D call uncertain. CDR1 is SEHNR, CDR2 FQNEAQ, per germline (reference sequence). V shed 2 bases and J shed 10 bases, with 9 bases lying between them. This CDR3 comprises 13 residues. The CDR3 loop is CASSLSVGSPLHF. CDR3 in DNA: TGTGCCAGCAGCTTATCTGTGGGATCACCCCTCCACTTT.

The rearrangement joins TRBV10-3 to TRBJ1-2; D possibly corresponds to TRBD1 (5 bases). Germline V gene data show CDR1 as ENHRY and CDR2 as SYGVKD. The V end lost 7 bases, the J end lost 6 bases, and 12 bases lay between the germline ends. The CDR3 sequence is 12 residues long. In DNA form, the CDR3 reads TGTGCCATCATGCAGGGACCTGATGGCTACACCTTC. Its translation: CAIMQGPDGYTF.

In this sample, this clone turned up once. The rearrangement links TRBV6-1 to TRBJ1-2; the D gene is possibly TRBD1 (5 bases). This CDR3 is built from 15 residues. The ends were cut back, 3 bases at V and 5 bases at J, with 16 bases in the middle. The V gene's germline CDR1 is MNHNS and CDR2 SASEGT. CDR3 loop: CASSDPFSGEYGYTF. CDR3 coding DNA: TGTGCCAGCAGTGACCCTTTTTCGGGGGAATATGGCTACACCTTC.